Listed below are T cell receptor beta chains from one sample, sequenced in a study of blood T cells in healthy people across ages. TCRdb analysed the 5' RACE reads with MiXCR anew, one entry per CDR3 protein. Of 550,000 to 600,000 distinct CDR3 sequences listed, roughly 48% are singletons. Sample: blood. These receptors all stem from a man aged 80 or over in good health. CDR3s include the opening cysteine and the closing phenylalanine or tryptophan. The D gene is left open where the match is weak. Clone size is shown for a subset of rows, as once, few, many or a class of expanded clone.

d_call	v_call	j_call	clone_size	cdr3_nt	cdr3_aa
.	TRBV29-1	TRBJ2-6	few	TGCAGCGTTGAAGGGGTGGGCCTCTCTGGGGCCAACGTCCTGACTTTC	CSVEGVGLSGANVLTF
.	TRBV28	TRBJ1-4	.	TGTGCCAGCCACTATAGTGGTGCCCAAAAGAAGAAACTGTTTTTT	CASHYSGAQKKKLFF
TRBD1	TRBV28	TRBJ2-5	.	TGTGCCAGCACCCTTTGGACAGGGGGCGCGAAAGAGACCCAGTACTTC	CASTLWTGGAKETQYF
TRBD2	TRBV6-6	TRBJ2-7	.	TGTGCCAGCGTGGCGGGAGATAGGTACGAGCAGTACTTC	CASVAGDRYEQYF
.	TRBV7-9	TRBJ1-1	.	TGTGCCAGCAGCGAGGACAGCGGTGATACTGAAGCTTTCTTT	CASSEDSGDTEAFF
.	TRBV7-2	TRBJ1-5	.	TGTGCCAGCAGCCGCAATGGACAGATCCAGCCCCAGCATTTT	CASSRNGQIQPQHF
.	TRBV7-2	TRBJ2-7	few	TGTGCCAGCAGCTTAGGGGGGGATTACGCCTACGAGCAGTACTTC	CASSLGGDYAYEQYF
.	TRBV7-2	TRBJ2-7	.	TGTGCCAGCAACCCCATAGTCGGTCCCTACGAGCAGTACTTC	CASNPIVGPYEQYF
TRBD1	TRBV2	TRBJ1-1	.	TGTGCCGGACAGGGCGTCGGGAACACTGAAGCTTTCTTT	CAGQGVGNTEAFF
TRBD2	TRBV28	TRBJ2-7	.	TGTGCCAGCAGTTTTAAAGCGCGGGGGGGGCGGAACGAGCAGTACTTC	CASSFKARGGRNEQYF
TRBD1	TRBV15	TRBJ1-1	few	TGTGCCACCAGCAGAGACCTAGGACAGGGCGCGAACACTGAAGCTTTCTTT	CATSRDLGQGANTEAFF
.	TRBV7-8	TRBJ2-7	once	TGTGCCAGCAGCTTACTTCCGACAGTTTACTACGAGCAGTACTTC	CASSLLPTVYYEQYF
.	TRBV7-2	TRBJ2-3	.	TGTGCCAGCAGCAACTCCGAGGCTGGAAATACGCAGTATTTT	CASSNSEAGNTQYF
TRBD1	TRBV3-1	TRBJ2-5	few	TGTGCCAGCAGCGAACACAGGGGGCGTTCTCGAGAGACCCAGTACTTC	CASSEHRGRSRETQYF
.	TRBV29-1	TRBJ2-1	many	TGCAGCGCTACCCGGGACTTCCCCAATGAGCAGTTCTTC	CSATRDFPNEQFF
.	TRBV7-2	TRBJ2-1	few	TGTGCCAGCAGCTTAGGTGGACGGGCCTACAATGAGCAGTTCTTC	CASSLGGRAYNEQFF
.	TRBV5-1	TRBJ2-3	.	TGCGCCAGCAGCTTACAGGGCTTCACAGATACGCAGTATTTT	CASSLQGFTDTQYF
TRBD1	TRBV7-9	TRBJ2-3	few	TGTGCCAGCAGCCCCGGACAGGGGGAAAGGGATACGCAGTATTTT	CASSPGQGERDTQYF
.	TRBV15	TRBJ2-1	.	TGTGCCACCAGCAGAGAGACGGTAAGGGAATCGGAGCAGTTCTTC	CATSRETVRESEQFF
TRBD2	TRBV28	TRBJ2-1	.	TGTGCCAGCAGTCTCGGGGGGACCCCACGCTACAATGAGCAGTTCTTC	CASSLGGTPRYNEQFF
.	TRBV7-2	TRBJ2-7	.	TGTGCCAGCAGCTTACGAGGACAGTGGATATACGAGCAGTACTTC	CASSLRGQWIYEQYF
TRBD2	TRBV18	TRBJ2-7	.	TGTGCCAGCTCACCTCCGTGGGGGCAGCGGGAGCGATCCTACGAGCAGTACTTC	CASSPPWGQRERSYEQYF
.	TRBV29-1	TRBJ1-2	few	TGCAGCGTTGGGGACCTAAACTATGGCTACACCTTC	CSVGDLNYGYTF
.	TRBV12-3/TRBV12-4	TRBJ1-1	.	TGTGCCAGCATTCAAGGGACTCCTCCCGGGCGAGCTTTCTTT	CASIQGTPPGRAFF
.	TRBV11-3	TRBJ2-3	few	TGTGCCAGCAGCTTAGATCCACGGGGGGATACGCAGTATTTT	CASSLDPRGDTQYF
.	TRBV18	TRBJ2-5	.	TGTGCCAGCTCACTAAGTGAACATAAAGAGACCCAGTACTTC	CASSLSEHKETQYF
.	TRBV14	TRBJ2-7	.	TGTGCCAGCAGCCCCTGGGACAACTCCTACGAGCAGTACTTC	CASSPWDNSYEQYF
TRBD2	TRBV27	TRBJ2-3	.	TGTGTCAGCAGCCCTAGCGGGGCAACACCCGATACGCAGTATTTT	CVSSPSGATPDTQYF
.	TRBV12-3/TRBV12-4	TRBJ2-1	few	TGTGCCAGCAGTTTTTCCGGCGACAGTAACAATGAGCAGTTCTTC	CASSFSGDSNNEQFF
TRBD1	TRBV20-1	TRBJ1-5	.	TGCAGTGCTAGAGATCCCAGGGGGCGAAATCAGCCCCAGCATTTT	CSARDPRGRNQPQHF
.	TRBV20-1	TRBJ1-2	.	TGCAGTGCTAGAGTGATGGAAATGGATGGCTACACCTTC	CSARVMEMDGYTF
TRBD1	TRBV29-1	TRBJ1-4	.	TGCAGCGCCGGACAGGGCTTAAATGAAAAACTGTTTTTT	CSAGQGLNEKLFF
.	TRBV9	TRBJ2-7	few	TGTGCCAGCAGCACCCTAGCAGGTCGGGGCTACGAGCAGTACTTC	CASSTLAGRGYEQYF
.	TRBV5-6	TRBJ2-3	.	TGTGCCAGCAGCCAACAGTCCCGAGCAGATACGCAGTATTTT	CASSQQSRADTQYF
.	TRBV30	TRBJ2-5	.	TGTGCCTGGATCCCCCTCCAAGAGACCCAGTACTTC	CAWIPLQETQYF
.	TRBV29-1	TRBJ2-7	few	TGCAGCGTTGAAGTGGCACAGGGGGGGTACGAGCAGTACTTC	CSVEVAQGGYEQYF
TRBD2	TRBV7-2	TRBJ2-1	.	TGTGCCAGCAGCTCTACCCAAGGACTAGCGGGAGGTGAGCAGTTCTTC	CASSSTQGLAGGEQFF
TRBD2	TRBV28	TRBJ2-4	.	TGCGCCAGCAGTGCCCTAGCGGGTCCGGACATTCAGTACTTC	CASSALAGPDIQYF
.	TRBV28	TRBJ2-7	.	TGTGCCAGCAGATCGACATGGGAGCAGTACTTC	CASRSTWEQYF
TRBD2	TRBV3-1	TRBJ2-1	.	TGTGCCAGCAGCCATGTCGCGGGGACTAGCGGGCGTCATGAGCAGTTCTTC	CASSHVAGTSGRHEQFF
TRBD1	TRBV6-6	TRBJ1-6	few	TGTGCCAGCAGATCCGCGGGACAGGGTTCTTCACCCCTCCACTTT	CASRSAGQGSSPLHF
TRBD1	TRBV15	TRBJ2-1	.	TGTGCCACCAGCTCCTTGCTCAGGGGGAATTCCTACAATGAGCAGTTCTTC	CATSSLLRGNSYNEQFF
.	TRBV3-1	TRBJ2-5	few	TGTGCCAGCAGCCAAGAGCTCGGGGAAGAGACCCAGTACTTC	CASSQELGEETQYF
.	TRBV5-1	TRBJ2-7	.	TGCGCCAGCAGCCAGGCAGGTTATTATGACGAGCAGTACTTC	CASSQAGYYDEQYF
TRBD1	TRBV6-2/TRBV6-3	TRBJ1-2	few	TGTGCCAGCACCGGGACAGGGGACTATGGCTACACCTTC	CASTGTGDYGYTF
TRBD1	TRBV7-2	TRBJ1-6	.	TGTGCCAGCAGCTCGTCGGGGGACAGGGTATCACCCCTCCACTTT	CASSSSGDRVSPLHF
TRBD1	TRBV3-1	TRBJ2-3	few	TGTGCCAGCAGCTGGGACAGAACCGCAGATACGCAGTATTTT	CASSWDRTADTQYF
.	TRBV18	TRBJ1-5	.	TGTGCCAGCTCGGATGGTAATCAGCCCCAGCATTTT	CASSDGNQPQHF
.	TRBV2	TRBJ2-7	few	TGTGCCAGCAGTGAGCCCGCTCGGGGTATGACCTACGAGCAGTACTTC	CASSEPARGMTYEQYF
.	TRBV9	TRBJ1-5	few	TGTGCCAGCAGCGTGGCAGCTAGCAATCAGCCCCAGCATTTT	CASSVAASNQPQHF
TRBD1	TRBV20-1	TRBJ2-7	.	TGCAGTGCACCGACAGCTCAGGGGGTTTCCTACGAGCAGTACTTC	CSAPTAQGVSYEQYF
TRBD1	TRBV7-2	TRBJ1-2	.	TGTGCCAGCAGCCCGCCCTGGACAGGGGATAACTATGGCTACACCTTC	CASSPPWTGDNYGYTF
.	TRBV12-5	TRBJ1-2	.	TGTGCTAGTGGTTTGGGCCTTGGCAGGGCGGTCTATGGCTACACCTTC	CASGLGLGRAVYGYTF
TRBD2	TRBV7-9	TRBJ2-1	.	TGTGCCAGCAGCCCGGCTAGCGGGGCTAACGAGCAGTTCTTC	CASSPASGANEQFF
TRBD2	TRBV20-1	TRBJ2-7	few	TGCAGTGCTAGACAGCGGGGGTGGACCTACGAGCAGTACTTC	CSARQRGWTYEQYF
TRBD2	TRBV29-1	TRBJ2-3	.	TGCAGCGGAAAGCGGGAGGGTTTCACAGATACGCAGTATTTT	CSGKREGFTDTQYF
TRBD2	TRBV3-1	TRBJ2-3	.	TGTGCCAGCAGCACCCGACTAGCGGGGGCAGATACGCAGTATTTT	CASSTRLAGADTQYF